These T cell receptor beta chains were read from a single sample in a study of blood T cell repertoires in COVID-19. The method was immunoSEQ multiplex PCR; TCRdb's version includes in-frame clones alone and lacks a portion of them. The sample records hundreds of thousands of clones, around 89% being singletons. The sample taken for sequencing was peripheral blood. These receptors all come from a woman aged 25 to 39 with COVID-19, enrolled during active disease. Each CDR3 is given with its conserved first and last residue. The D gene is left open where the match is weak. Not all rows give a size; the values are once, few, many and, for expanded clones, a class.

TRBV6-2/TRBV6-3,.,TRBJ2-3,TRBD1,TGTGCCAGCAGTCCCGGACAGGGCACAGATACGCAGTATTTT,CASSPGQGTDTQYF
TRBV29-1,.,TRBJ1-1,TRBD1,TGCAGCGTTGAACCGACAGGGGGGAACACTGAAGCTTTCTTT,CSVEPTGGNTEAFF
TRBV2,few,TRBJ1-6,TRBD1,TGTGCCAGCAGGTGGGGGACAGAGAATTCACCCCTCCACTTT,CASRWGTENSPLHF
TRBV11-2,.,TRBJ2-2,.,TGTGCCAGCAGCGTGACCGGGAGAGGGGCCGGGGAGCTGTTTTTT,CASSVTGRGAGELFF
TRBV27,.,TRBJ2-5,.,TGTGCCAGCAAGGACTTCCCTAACCTAGGGACCCAGTACTTC,CASKDFPNLGTQYF
TRBV9,.,TRBJ1-1,.,TGTGCCAGCAGCGTATTGACTAACACTGAAGCTTTCTTT,CASSVLTNTEAFF
TRBV7-2,.,TRBJ1-5,TRBD1,TGTGCCAGCAGCCTAAACAGGGGCCCCAATCAGCCCCAGCATTTT,CASSLNRGPNQPQHF
TRBV7-2,.,TRBJ1-1,.,TGTGCCAGCAGCCTCCGGCGGGGGGCTGGTACTGAAGCTTTCTTT,CASSLRRGAGTEAFF
TRBV7-9,.,TRBJ2-3,TRBD1,TGTGCCAGCAGCTTTACCGGGACAGGGGACACAGATACGCAGTATTTT,CASSFTGTGDTDTQYF
TRBV6-5,.,TRBJ2-5,TRBD1,TGTGCCAGCAGCCGCCAGGGGGCCCAAGAGACCCAGTACTTC,CASSRQGAQETQYF
TRBV4-1,.,TRBJ1-2,.,TGCGCCAGCAGCCCAGGCGGGGTTTCTGGCTATGGCTACACCTTC,CASSPGGVSGYGYTF
TRBV19,.,TRBJ2-2,TRBD2,TGTGCCAGTAGTATCCCGGGACTAGCGGTTAACACCGGGGAGCTGTTTTTT,CASSIPGLAVNTGELFF
TRBV10-3,few,TRBJ1-1,.,TGTGCCATCAGTTCCCTGGACAGCTTACCGAACACTGAAGCTTTCTTT,CAISSLDSLPNTEAFF
TRBV4-1,.,TRBJ1-4,.,TGCGCCAGCAGCCGGGAACGGACAGCCGCAGTCACTAATGAAAAACTGTTTTTT,CASSRERTAAVTNEKLFF
TRBV7-9,.,TRBJ2-1,TRBD2,TGTGCCAGCAGCTTAGGTAGCGGGAGGGACAATGAGCAGTTCTTC,CASSLGSGRDNEQFF
TRBV19,.,TRBJ2-2,.,TGTGCCAGTAACGTCAGGGCGGCCGGGGAGCTGTTTTTT,CASNVRAAGELFF